This TCR beta chain was sequenced for a study of blood T cell repertoires in COVID-19. Study in general: Sources were T cells, B-cell-depleted T cells, or PBMCs; the material itself was cDNA or gDNA.

Per the original data handling: Amplification from reference gene primers served as the basis for estimated nucleated cell counts. TCRdb's table, derived via immunoSEQ multiplex PCR, lists solely in-frame clones and lacks some. V and J calls and clone size are those listed in that table; D and trimming were worked out from the DNA. The table includes about 28,000 clones, less than 80% detected once. There are 15 residues in the CDR3. Trimming removed 6 bases at V and 0 bases at J, with 13 bases between. Germline V CDR1 and CDR2: MDHEN, SYDVKM. The sample comprised peripheral blood. The chain uses TRBV28 and TRBJ2-3; D uncertain. The source is a boy aged 2 to 10 with active or convalescent COVID-19. The CDR3 sequence: CASSPLAESTDTQYF. The CDR3 DNA reads as TGTGCCAGCAGCCCCCTGGCGGAGAGCACAGATACGCAGTATTTT.